This TCR beta chain was sequenced during a study of blood T cell repertoires in COVID-19. Study-wide background: Spain, Italy and the United States supplied samples that represented acute and convalescent COVID-19. Sources were T cells, B-cell-depleted T cells, or PBMCs; the material itself was cDNA or gDNA.

Assay used: immunoSEQ multiplex PCR; TCRdb lists only in-frame clones, some missing. The sample records roughly 280,000 clones, about 88% being singletons. Germline loops: CDR1 SGHAT, CDR2 FQDESV (reference sequence). The CDR3 has 13 amino acids. The germline V and J ends were trimmed by 0 bases and 9 bases, with 10 bases remaining between them. This clonotype was sampled from a man younger than 30 with active or convalescent COVID-19. The gene calls are TRBV11-1 and TRBJ2-3, with D maybe TRBD1 (6 bases). Sequencing input: peripheral blood. Here the CDR3 DNA reads TGTGCCAGCAGCTTAGCGAGCAGGGGAACGCAGTATTTT. Translation: CASSLASRGTQYF. The variable domain in full, completed from reference TRBV11-1 and TRBJ2-3, reads EAEVAQSPRYKITEKSQAVAFWCDPISGHATLYWYRQILGQGPELLVQFQDESVVDDSQLPKDRFSAERLKGVDSTLKIQPAELGDSAMYLCASSLASRGTQYFGPGTRLTVL.